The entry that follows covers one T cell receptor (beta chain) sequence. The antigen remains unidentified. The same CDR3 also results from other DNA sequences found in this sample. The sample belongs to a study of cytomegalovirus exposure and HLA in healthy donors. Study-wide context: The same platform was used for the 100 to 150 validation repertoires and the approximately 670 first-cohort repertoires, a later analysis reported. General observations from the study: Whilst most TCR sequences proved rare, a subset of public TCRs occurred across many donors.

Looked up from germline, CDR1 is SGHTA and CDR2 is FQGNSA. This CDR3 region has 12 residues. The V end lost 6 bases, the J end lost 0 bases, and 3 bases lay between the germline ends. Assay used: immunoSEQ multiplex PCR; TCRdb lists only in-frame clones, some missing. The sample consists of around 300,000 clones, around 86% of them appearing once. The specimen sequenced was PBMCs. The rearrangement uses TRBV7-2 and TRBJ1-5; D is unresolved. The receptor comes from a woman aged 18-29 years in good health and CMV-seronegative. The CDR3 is CASSHSNQPQHF. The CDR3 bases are TGTGCCAGCAGTCATAGCAATCAGCCCCAGCATTTT.